What follows are 5 T cell receptor beta chains derived from one specimen sequenced in a study of shared clonotypes between healthy human individuals. Sequencing used immunoSEQ multiplex PCR; TCRdb keeps in-frame clones, though not all of them. The data contain more than 400,000 clones, 90% to 97% of them singletons. Sequencing was performed on naive CD4+ T cells sorted from blood. Subset specified: CD45RA+ positively selected. The receptor set was obtained from a woman aged 25 to 45 in good health.

The J gene is TRBJ2-7, the V gene TRBV18; 11 nucleotides match TRBD1. There are 14 residues in the CDR3. Germline CDR1 and CDR2: KGHSH and LQKENI. The trim removed 5 bases at V and 3 bases at J, leaving 3 bases unmatched. This CDR3 reads CASSGGTGGYEQYF. CDR3 bases: TGTGCCAGCTCAGGGGGGACAGGGGGCTACGAGCAGTACTTC.

V usage is TRBV30 and J usage is TRBJ1-3, with D possibly being TRBD1 (5 bases). This CDR3 contains 14 residues. Trimming removed 4 bases from V and 2 bases from J, with 12 bases in between. Germline V gene lookup returns CDR1 GTSNPN and CDR2 SVGIG (reference sequence). CDR3 DNA: TGTGCCTGGACCCCGGCGGGGGCTGGAAACACCATATATTTT. Its protein is CAWTPAGAGNTIYF. The full variable domain, with the rest looked up from reference TRBV30 and TRBJ1-3, is SQTIHQWPATLVQPVGSPLSLECTVEGTSNPNLYWYRQAAGRGLQLLFYSVGIGQISSEVPQNLSASRPQDRQFILSSKKLLLSDSGFYLCAWTPAGAGNTIYFGEGSWLTVV.

This clone has a single count. In DNA form, the CDR3 reads TGCGCCAGCAGCCAAACAGCGGGAGGAGACACAGATACGCAGTATTTT. Protein: CASSQTAGGDTDTQYF. V usage is TRBV5-1 and J usage is TRBJ2-3, with 9 positions matching TRBD2. This CDR3 contains 16 residues. Germline CDR1 is SGHRS and CDR2 is YFSETQ. Trimming removed 4 bases from V and 2 bases from J; junction bases left unmatched: 8.

V gene TRBV10-2 combines with J gene TRBJ1-2; 8 positions match TRBD1. This CDR3 region has 14 residues. Trimming at V came to 2 bases and at J to 1 base, leaving 0 bases not matched to a gene. The germline gives CDR1 WSHSY, CDR2 SAAADI. CDR3: CASSEDRGNYGYTF. CDR3 bases: TGCGCCAGCAGTGAGGACAGGGGTAACTATGGCTACACCTTC.

The V gene is TRBV15, the J gene TRBJ1-3; D remains ambiguous. V lost 0 bases and J 0 bases, leaving 12 bases between the germline ends. The CDR3 spans 17 residues. Germline V CDR1 and CDR2: LNHNV, YYDKDF (reference sequence). CDR3 DNA sequence: TGTGCCACCAGCAGAGATCGAGTCCGGACCTCTGGAAACACCATATATTTT. Residues: CATSRDRVRTSGNTIYF.